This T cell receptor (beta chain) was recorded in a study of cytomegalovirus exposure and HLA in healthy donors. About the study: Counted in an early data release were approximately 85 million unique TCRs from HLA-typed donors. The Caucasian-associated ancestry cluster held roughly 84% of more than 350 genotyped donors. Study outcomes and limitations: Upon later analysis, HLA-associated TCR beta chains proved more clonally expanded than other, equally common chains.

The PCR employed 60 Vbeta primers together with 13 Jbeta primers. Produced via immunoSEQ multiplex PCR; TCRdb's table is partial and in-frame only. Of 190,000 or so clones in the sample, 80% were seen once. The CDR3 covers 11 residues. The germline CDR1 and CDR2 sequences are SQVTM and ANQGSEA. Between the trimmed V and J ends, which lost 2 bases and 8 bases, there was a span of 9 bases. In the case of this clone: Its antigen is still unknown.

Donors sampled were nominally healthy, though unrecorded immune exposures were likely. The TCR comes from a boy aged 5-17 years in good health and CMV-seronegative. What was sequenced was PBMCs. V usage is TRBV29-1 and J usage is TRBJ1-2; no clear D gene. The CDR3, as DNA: TGCAGCGTTGAAAAGAGCAGGGGCTACACCTTC. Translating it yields CSVEKSRGYTF.